The entry below describes one T cell receptor beta chain. The data were produced by immunoSEQ multiplex PCR, yet TCRdb's version contains in-frame clones alone and is incomplete. The sample shows 250,000 or so clones, roughly 85% of them seen only once. The data originate from a study of blood T cell repertoires in COVID-19. This CDR3 is 15 amino acids long. V was clipped by 2 bases and J by 2 bases; unmatched bases: 2. Germline CDR1 and CDR2: SEHNR and FQNEAQ (reference sequence). The sequence came from a woman aged 18-29 years with acute or convalescent COVID-19. The V gene is TRBV7-9, the J gene TRBJ2-1; 8 bases fit TRBD2. The sequencing input was peripheral blood. CDR3 region: CASSLTSGPYNEQFF. The CDR3 DNA reads TGTGCCAGCAGCTTAACTAGCGGACCCTACAATGAGCAGTTCTTC.